One sample yielded the 2 T cell receptor beta chains listed below, sequenced in a study of OX40 agonist ivuxolimab in advanced cancers. Generated by immunoSEQ multiplex PCR, the TCRdb table keeps only in-frame clones and is missing some. The table records tens of thousands of clones, roughly 87% of them present only once. Here the sequenced sample was CD4+ or CD8+ T cells sorted from blood, taken in a trial of the OX40 agonist ivuxolimab. These receptors originate from an adult with an advanced solid tumor such as melanoma, head and neck, liver or kidney cancer.

The chain employs TRBV5-4 and TRBJ1-5, with D possibly matching TRBD1 (6 bases). V lost 4 bases, J lost 2 bases, and 10 bases lay in between. This CDR3 is built from 14 residues. Germline lookup yields CDR1 SGHNT and CDR2 YYREEE (reference sequence). CDR3 bases: TGTGCCAGCAGCGAGGGGGGGGGCAATCAGCCCCAGCATTTT. This sequence encodes CASSEGGGNQPQHF.

V usage is TRBV28 and J usage is TRBJ2-2; perhaps TRBD1 as D (5 bases). The CDR3 is made up of 14 amino acids. V was cut by 3 bases and J by 8 bases, with 13 bases left in between. From germline, CDR1 is MDHEN and CDR2 SYDVKM. CDR3 residues: CASSFWTSEGELFF. The CDR3 DNA reads TGTGCCAGCAGTTTTTGGACATCTGAGGGGGAGCTGTTTTTT.